This T cell receptor beta chain was identified during a study of STAT5B mutations in CD4+ large granular lymphocyte leukemia. This table comes from immunoSEQ multiplex PCR, and its TCRdb copy is limited to in-frame clones, with some not included. The sample contains around 20,000 clones, about 78% of which appear only once. This clone was seen just once. The CDR3 is made up of 15 amino acids. Between the trimmed V and J ends, which lost 4 bases and 0 bases, there was a span of 13 bases. The germline V gene has CDR1 MNHEY and CDR2 SMNVEV (reference sequence). This clonotype originated in a human donor in good health. The J gene is TRBJ2-7, the V gene TRBV27; a weak D match, TRBD1 (5 bases). Sequencing used CD4+ T cells from blood buffy coats. CDR3 amino acids: CASSSLGRASYEQYF. In DNA form, the CDR3 reads TGTGCCAGCAGTTCTCTCGGCAGGGCCTCCTACGAGCAGTACTTC.